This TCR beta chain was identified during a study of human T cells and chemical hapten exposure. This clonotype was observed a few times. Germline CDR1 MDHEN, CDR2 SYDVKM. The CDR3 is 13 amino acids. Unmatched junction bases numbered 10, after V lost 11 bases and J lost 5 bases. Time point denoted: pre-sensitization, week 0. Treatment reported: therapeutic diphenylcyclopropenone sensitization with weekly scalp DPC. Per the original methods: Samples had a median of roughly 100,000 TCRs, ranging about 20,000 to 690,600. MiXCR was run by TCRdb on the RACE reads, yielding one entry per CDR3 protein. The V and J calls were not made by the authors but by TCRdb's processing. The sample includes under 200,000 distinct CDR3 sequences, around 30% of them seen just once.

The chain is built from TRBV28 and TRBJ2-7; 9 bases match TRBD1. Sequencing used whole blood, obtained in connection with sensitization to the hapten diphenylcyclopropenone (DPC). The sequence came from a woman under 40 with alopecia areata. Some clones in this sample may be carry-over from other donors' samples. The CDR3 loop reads CASLHGTGNEQYF. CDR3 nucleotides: TGTGCCTCACTCCACGGGACAGGGAACGAGCAGTACTTC.